Given below is one T cell receptor (beta chain) in context. The antigen is undetermined. The data originate from a study of cytomegalovirus exposure and HLA in healthy donors. Whole-study findings and limits: An analysis done earlier found most TCR beta V segments productive about 87% or about 30% of the time. In vitro testing confirmed a few CMV-associated chains as specific for CMV antigens.

The V end lost 4 bases, the J end lost 4 bases, and 14 bases lay between the germline ends. The CDR3 is made up of 15 amino acids. Germline assignment: CDR1 SGHRS and CDR2 YFSETQ. PCR amplification relied on 60 Vbeta primers (plus 13 Jbeta primers). TCRdb's table, derived via immunoSEQ multiplex PCR, lists solely in-frame clones and lacks some. Recorded here are about 200,000 clones; the top ten clones represent 5.5% to 7.5%. The chain has TRBV5-1 and TRBJ2-2; D is unresolved. The TCR was taken from a man in his thirties or forties in good health and CMV-seronegative. The sequencing sample was made of PBMCs. The CDR3 region is CASSGQAGFTGELFF. The CDR3 coding sequence is TGCGCCAGCAGCGGCCAGGCTGGGTTCACCGGGGAGCTGTTTTTT.